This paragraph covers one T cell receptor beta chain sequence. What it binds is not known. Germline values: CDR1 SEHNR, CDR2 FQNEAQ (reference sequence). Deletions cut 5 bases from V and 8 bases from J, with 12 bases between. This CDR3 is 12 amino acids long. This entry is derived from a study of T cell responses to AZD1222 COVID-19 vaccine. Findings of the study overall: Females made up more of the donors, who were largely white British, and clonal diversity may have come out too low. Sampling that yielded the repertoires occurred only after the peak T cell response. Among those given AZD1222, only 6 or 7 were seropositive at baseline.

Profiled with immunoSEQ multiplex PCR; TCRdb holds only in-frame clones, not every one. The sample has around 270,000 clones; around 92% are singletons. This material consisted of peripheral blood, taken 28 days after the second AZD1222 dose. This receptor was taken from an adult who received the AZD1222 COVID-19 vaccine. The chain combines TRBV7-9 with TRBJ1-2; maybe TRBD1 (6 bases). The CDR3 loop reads CASSHRAGGYTF. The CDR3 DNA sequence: TGTGCCAGCAGCCACAGGGCGGGGGGCTACACCTTC.